The rows below give T cell receptor beta chains drawn from one sample of a study of cytomegalovirus exposure and HLA in healthy donors. TCRdb keeps only in-frame clones here, not all; method: immunoSEQ multiplex PCR. The table records about 130,000 clones, just under 80% of them present only once. Sequencing input: PBMCs. These TCRs come from a man aged 25-40 years in good health and CMV-seronegative. Each CDR3 is given with its conserved first and last residue. The order of the fields is clone size, V gene, D gene, J gene, CDR3 protein, CDR3 DNA. D genes are given only for firm matches. Clone size is not always given. Where it is, it says once, few, many or a class for expanded clones.

-	TRBV4-1	TRBD1	TRBJ1-5	CASSQNQGDQPQHF	TGCGCCAGCAGCCAAAACCAGGGGGATCAGCCCCAGCATTTT
-	TRBV9	TRBD2	TRBJ2-1	CASSVGASGAYNEQFF	TGTGCCAGCAGCGTAGGGGCTAGCGGAGCCTACAATGAGCAGTTCTTC
-	TRBV21-1	-	TRBJ2-7	CASSKESGGHSYEQYF	TGTGCCAGCAGCAAAGAGTCTGGCGGCCACTCCTACGAGCAGTACTTC
-	TRBV20-1	-	TRBJ2-5	CSAPDQETQYF	TGCAGTGCTCCGGACCAAGAGACCCAGTACTTC
-	TRBV5-4	-	TRBJ1-2	CASSARGINDYGYAF	TGTGCCAGCAGCGCCCGGGGAATAAATGACTATGGCTACGCCTTC
few	TRBV4-3	-	TRBJ1-1	CASTGQMNTEAFF	TGCGCCAGCACCGGACAGATGAACACTGAAGCTTTCTTT
-	TRBV5-6	-	TRBJ2-1	CASSLVTTVNSYNEQFF	TGTGCCAGCAGCTTGGTTACCACGGTCAACTCCTACAATGAGCAGTTCTTC
-	TRBV18	-	TRBJ1-1	CASSLLFPDTEAFF	TGTGCCAGCTCACTGCTATTCCCCGACACTGAAGCTTTCTTT
-	TRBV28	TRBD1	TRBJ1-1	CASSSGGKDTEAFF	TGTGCCAGCTCGTCAGGGGGCAAGGACACTGAAGCTTTCTTT
few	TRBV11-2	TRBD1	TRBJ2-7	CASSSWDSEIAYEQYF	TGTGCCAGCAGCTCGTGGGACAGCGAAATAGCCTACGAGCAGTACTTC
-	TRBV19	-	TRBJ1-1	CASSIARFTEAFF	TGTGCCAGTAGTATAGCACGGTTCACTGAAGCTTTCTTT
-	TRBV4-3	TRBD2	TRBJ2-3	CASSQVAGGADTQYF	TGCGCCAGCAGCCAAGTAGCGGGAGGCGCAGATACGCAGTATTTT
-	TRBV18	-	TRBJ2-7	CASSRGGAYEQYF	TGTGCCAGCTCAAGGGGAGGCGCCTACGAGCAGTACTTC
-	TRBV28	-	TRBJ2-2	CATGTPNTGELFF	TGTGCCACCGGGACACCGAACACCGGGGAGCTGTTTTTT
-	TRBV6-1	-	TRBJ1-2	CASSESTGRGFGYTF	TGTGCCAGCAGTGAATCGACAGGACGGGGTTTTGGCTACACCTTC
-	TRBV5-4	TRBD2	TRBJ2-5	CASSTLAGSGETQYF	TGTGCCAGCAGCACCCTAGCGGGATCGGGGGAGACCCAGTACTTC
-	TRBV29-1	TRBD1	TRBJ2-7	CSVVVGQGAYEQYF	TGCAGCGTTGTGGTGGGTCAGGGGGCCTACGAGCAGTACTTC
-	TRBV7-3	-	TRBJ2-6	CASSPGSSRSGANVLTF	TGTGCCAGCAGCCCAGGATCCTCTCGCTCTGGGGCCAACGTCCTGACTTTC
few	TRBV7-7	TRBD1	TRBJ2-5	CASSLAPQGAGETQYF	TGTGCTAGCAGCTTAGCGCCTCAGGGGGCCGGAGAGACCCAGTACTTC
-	TRBV9	-	TRBJ2-2	CASSVSWGQRELFF	TGTGCCAGCAGCGTAAGTTGGGGCCAAAGGGAGCTGTTTTTT
few	TRBV5-4	TRBD1	TRBJ1-6	CASRRAGQLNSPLHF	TGTGCCAGCCGGAGGGCGGGACAGCTAAATTCACCCCTCCACTTT
-	TRBV28	-	TRBJ1-1	CASRRYVAFF	TGTGCCAGCAGGAGATACGTGGCTTTCTTT
-	TRBV19	-	TRBJ2-3	CASSISGEVDTQYF	TGTGCCAGTAGTATATCGGGGGAAGTAGATACGCAGTATTTT
-	TRBV7-7	TRBD2	TRBJ2-5	CANSLASGGSVQMETQYF	TGTGCTAACAGCTTAGCTTCCGGGGGGTCAGTCCAGATGGAGACCCAGTACTTC
few	TRBV29-1	TRBD1	TRBJ1-1	CSGFSGGTGSEAFF	TGCAGCGGCTTTTCAGGGGGCACGGGCTCTGAAGCTTTCTTT
-	TRBV9	TRBD1	TRBJ1-2	CASSLSGTGNYGYTF	TGTGCCAGCAGCTTATCCGGGACAGGGAACTATGGCTACACCTTC
-	TRBV6-6	TRBD1	TRBJ1-5	CASSYSRGLRNQPQHF	TGTGCCAGCAGTTACTCAAGGGGGCTGCGCAATCAGCCCCAGCATTTT
-	TRBV27	-	TRBJ1-1	CASRNRVTEAFF	TGTGCCAGCAGGAACAGGGTTACTGAAGCTTTCTTT
-	TRBV5-1	-	TRBJ2-5	CASSVTGEETQYF	TGCGCCAGCAGCGTGACCGGGGAAGAGACCCAGTACTTC
-	TRBV28	TRBD2	TRBJ2-3	CASTNRLAGAVDTQYF	TGTGCCAGCACCAACAGACTAGCGGGGGCCGTAGATACGCAGTATTTT
-	TRBV5-1	-	TRBJ1-2	CASSLEGASYGYTF	TGCGCCAGCAGCTTGGAAGGAGCTTCCTATGGCTACACCTTC
few	TRBV2	-	TRBJ2-7	CASSEVGGFRSGYEQYF	TGTGCCAGCAGTGAAGTAGGGGGTTTCAGGTCGGGCTACGAGCAGTACTTC
-	TRBV2	TRBD2	TRBJ2-1	CASRRLAGGGSEQFF	TGTGCCAGCAGAAGACTAGCGGGAGGGGGGAGTGAGCAGTTCTTC
-	TRBV5-4	-	TRBJ1-2	CASSQTANYGYTF	TGTGCCAGCAGCCAGACAGCCAACTATGGCTACACCTTC
-	TRBV7-2	-	TRBJ1-1	CASSLHRNLNTEAFF	TGTGCCAGCAGCCTTCACAGGAACTTGAACACTGAAGCTTTCTTT
-	TRBV5-4	TRBD2	TRBJ2-2	CASSILAGGTGELFF	TGTGCCAGCAGCATACTAGCGGGGGGGACCGGGGAGCTGTTTTTT
few	TRBV7-9	-	TRBJ2-5	CASSLEGVQETQYF	TGTGCCAGCAGCTTAGAAGGGGTCCAAGAGACCCAGTACTTC
-	TRBV7-9	TRBD2	TRBJ2-1	CASRRLAGGPFHEQFF	TGTGCCAGCAGAAGACTAGCGGGAGGGCCTTTCCATGAGCAGTTCTTC
-	TRBV10-3	-	TRBJ1-2	CAISVGGSYYGYTF	TGTGCCATCAGTGTCGGGGGTAGCTACTATGGCTACACCTTC
-	TRBV10-1	-	TRBJ1-2	CASSADSNYGYTF	TGCGCCAGCAGTGCGGACAGCAACTATGGCTACACCTTC
-	TRBV9	TRBD2	TRBJ2-1	CASSVEAWLAGEGNEQFF	TGTGCCAGCAGCGTAGAGGCCTGGCTCGCGGGAGAGGGCAATGAGCAGTTCTTC
few	TRBV21-1	-	TRBJ1-5	CASSSRPGQGIRYSNQPQHF	TGTGCCAGCAGCTCACGTCCGGGACAGGGGATTAGGTATAGCAATCAGCCCCAGCATTTT
-	TRBV5-4	-	TRBJ1-2	CASSLNREGRRGYTF	TGTGCCAGCAGCTTGAACAGGGAAGGACGTCGTGGCTACACCTTC
-	TRBV30	TRBD2	TRBJ2-7	CAWSTRRRTSSYEQYF	TGTGCCTGGAGTACGCGACGCCGGACTAGCTCCTACGAGCAGTACTTC
-	TRBV4-3	TRBD1	TRBJ1-2	CASSQDRVRYTF	TGCGCCAGCAGCCAGGACAGGGTTCGCTACACCTTC
-	TRBV29-1	-	TRBJ2-5	CSVELGPSTRTQYF	TGCAGCGTTGAACTGGGGCCGTCGACCAGGACCCAGTACTTC
once	TRBV6-6	-	TRBJ2-5	CASRTARPETQYF	TGTGCCAGCAGGACAGCGCGACCGGAGACCCAGTACTTC
-	TRBV13	-	TRBJ1-5	CASSLGGRSNQPQHF	TGTGCCAGCAGCTTAGGAGGCAGGTCCAATCAGCCCCAGCATTTT
-	TRBV2	-	TRBJ1-1	CASSFNVGQGVRGAFF	TGTGCCAGCAGCTTCAATGTTGGGCAGGGTGTGCGTGGGGCTTTCTTT
-	TRBV27	-	TRBJ1-1	CASSLSKPSYTEAFF	TGTGCCAGCAGTTTATCCAAGCCTAGCTACACTGAAGCTTTCTTT
-	TRBV25-1	TRBD1	TRBJ1-1	CASSDHRGRENTEAFF	TGTGCCAGCAGTGATCACAGGGGGCGGGAGAACACTGAAGCTTTCTTT
-	TRBV9	-	TRBJ2-5	CASSVEREFGRETQYF	TGTGCCAGCAGCGTAGAACGGGAGTTCGGTCGAGAGACCCAGTACTTC
-	TRBV10-2	-	TRBJ1-6	CASSELGGLGYNSPLHF	TGCGCCAGCAGTGAGTTGGGGGGGCTTGGTTATAATTCACCCCTCCACTTT